This T cell receptor beta chain came from a study of T cells in Graves' hyperthyroidism and ophthalmopathy. Study conclusions and caveats: Ophthalmopathy was separated from stable hyperthyroidism by a 13 V-J model.

The CDR3 regions of TCR beta were amplified from RNA transcripts. TCR CDR3 underwent first-round RT-PCR with the HTBI primer set. One entry per CDR3 protein, called by TCRdb with MiXCR from the multiplex PCR reads. The data contain hundreds of thousands of distinct CDR3 sequences, approximately 14% of them singletons. The sample holds a few counts of this clonotype. The antigen is undetermined. Among the patients, aged 18 to 65, hyperthyroidism was newly diagnosed and had lasted under 2 months. Any patient presenting with uncontrolled infection, other autoimmune disease, pregnancy or lactation was left out. The authors obtained PBMCs from around 11 ml of fresh peripheral blood. The CDR3 is 14 residues long. V dropped 6 bases and J dropped 1 base, with 15 bases sitting between them. Germline lookup yields CDR1 DFQATT and CDR2 SNEGSKA (reference sequence).

The TCR comes from a woman younger than 35 with Graves' hyperthyroidism. The chain is built from TRBV20-1 and TRBJ1-1; D is uncertain. Sequencing was done on a sample of blood. CDR3 bases: TGCAGTGCCTACGGCCCTAAGGCGAACACTGAAGCTTTCTTT. This sequence encodes CSAYGPKANTEAFF.